Following are 22 T cell receptor beta chains from one sample sequenced in a study of blood T cell repertoires in COVID-19. TCRdb's table, derived via immunoSEQ multiplex PCR, lists solely in-frame clones and lacks some. The repertoire holds approximately 230,000 clones, with more than 85% as singletons. Source material: PBMCs or T cells enriched from blood (not recorded which). The receptors come from a woman aged 25 to 39 who had recovered from COVID-19.

This clone has a handful of counts. The V and J genes are TRBV7-9 and TRBJ1-1, with D hard to call. This CDR3 comprises 14 residues. Deletions cut 2 bases from V and 7 bases from J, with 14 bases between. CDR1 is SEHNR, CDR2 FQNEAQ, per germline (reference sequence). CDR3 region: CASSLMAAPGEAFF. CDR3 sequence (DNA): TGTGCCAGCAGCTTAATGGCCGCTCCAGGTGAAGCTTTCTTT.

V gene TRBV18 combines with J gene TRBJ2-7; D is uncertain. Trimming took off 1 base at V and 2 bases at J, with 9 bases between the two ends. This CDR3 spans 14 amino acids. CDR1 and CDR2 from the germline V gene are KGHSH and LQKENI. In DNA, the CDR3 is TGTGCCAGCTCACCACTTGCAGGTCCCTACGAGCAGTACTTC. It is translated as CASSPLAGPYEQYF.

V usage is TRBV28 and J usage is TRBJ1-2; D call uncertain. The CDR3 is made up of 11 amino acids. Germline values: CDR1 MDHEN, CDR2 SYDVKM. The ends were cut back, 5 bases at V and 9 bases at J, with 10 bases in the middle. CDR3 sequence (DNA): TGTGCCAGCAGTAAGCACCCTAGCTACACCTTC. Its translation is CASSKHPSYTF.

The chain recombines TRBV14 with TRBJ1-2; unclear D gene. This CDR3 contains 16 residues. Trimming took 1 base from V and 4 from J, leaving 16 bases between them. Germline V gene sequence: CDR1 SGHDN, CDR2 FVKESK. CDR3 bases: TGTGCCAGCAGCCAAGTTGGAGGACGGGCGCCCTATGGCTACACCTTC. Translation gives CASSQVGGRAPYGYTF.

Written as DNA, the CDR3 is TGTGCCAGCAGCCCCGGGGGGGGTAAGCACTATGGCTACACCTTC. Translating gives CASSPGGGKHYGYTF. The genes are TRBV4-2 and TRBJ1-2; maybe TRBD1 (5 bases). Germline-derived CDR1 and CDR2 are LGHNA and YNFKEQ. Trimming left V 4 bases short and J 3 bases short, with 15 bases between. The CDR3 extends over 15 amino acids.

This chain connects TRBV29-1 to TRBJ2-5; 10 bases line up with TRBD1. Germline V lookup: CDR1 SQVTM, CDR2 ANQGSEA. Germline trimming cut 0 bases from V and 6 bases from J; bases unmatched to any gene: 10. This CDR3 region has 16 residues. In DNA form, the CDR3 reads TGCAGCGTTGAAGATCAGGGGACAGGGGCTTGGAAGACCCAGTACTTC. This gives the protein CSVEDQGTGAWKTQYF.

The chain uses TRBV28 and TRBJ1-4; D is unclear. The CDR3 is made up of 15 amino acids. The ends were cut back, 1 base at V and 4 bases at J, with 10 bases in the middle. Germline CDR1 MDHEN, CDR2 SYDVKM. This CDR3 reads CASSLSPELNEKLFF. As DNA, the CDR3 is TGTGCCAGCAGTTTATCCCCGGAGCTTAATGAAAAACTGTTTTTT. Drawing the rest from reference TRBV28 and TRBJ1-4, the complete variable domain is DVKVTQSSRYLVKRTGEKVFLECVQDMDHENMFWYRQDPGLGLRLIYFSYDVKMKEKGDIPEGYSVSREKKERFSLILESASTNQTSMYLCASSLSPELNEKLFFGSGTQLSVL.

This chain uses TRBV5-1 with TRBJ1-2; unclear D gene. V lost 0 bases and J lost 0, with 9 bases in between. CDR3 size: 15 residues. The germline gives CDR1 SGHRS, CDR2 YFSETQ. CDR3 residues: CASSLDQVPNYGYTF. The CDR3 DNA reads TGCGCCAGCAGCTTGGATCAGGTGCCTAACTATGGCTACACCTTC.

This clone was found once. The chain is built from TRBV6-5 and TRBJ2-5; D is perhaps TRBD1 (6 bases). V was pared by 5 bases and J by 5 bases, with 15 bases between. The CDR3 length is 14 residues. The germline gives CDR1 MNHEY, CDR2 SVGAGI. CDR3 loop: CASSHGARGETQYF. CDR3 coding DNA: TGTGCCAGCAGTCATGGGGCTAGGGGGGAGACCCAGTACTTC.

The gene calls are TRBV3-1 (or the pseudogene TRBV3-2) and TRBJ1-5, with TRBD1 matching 7 bases. This CDR3 contains 16 residues. Trimming cost V 4 bases and J 0 bases; bases outside gene matches: 6. Per germline, CDR1 LGHDT and CDR2 YNNKEL (reference sequence). CDR3 nucleotides: TGTGCCAGCAGCCCCCAAAGACAGGGTAGCAATCAGCCCCAGCATTTT. Translation gives CASSPQRQGSNQPQHF.

The CDR3 region is CASSQAGSNQPQHF. The CDR3 coding sequence is TGTGCCAGCAGCCAGGCAGGTAGCAATCAGCCCCAGCATTTT. V and J are TRBV7-9 and TRBJ1-5; D gene unclear. Germline CDR1 reads SEHNR; CDR2 reads FQNEAQ (reference sequence). The CDR3 is 14 residues long. With 5 bases removed from V and 0 bases from J, the gap between germline ends came to 8 bases.

The rearrangement uses TRBV29-1 and TRBJ1-1; perhaps TRBD1 as D (6 bases). Per the germline V gene, CDR1 is SQVTM and CDR2 is ANQGSEA. The CDR3 spans 15 residues. V dropped 1 base and J dropped 1 base, with 13 bases sitting between them. In nucleotides, the CDR3 is TGCAGCGTTGAAGGGGACACGCGATCGAACACTGAAGCTTTCTTT. It yields the protein CSVEGDTRSNTEAFF. The variable domain in full, with the rest retrieved from reference TRBV29-1 and TRBJ1-1, is SAVISQKPSRDICQRGTSLTIQCQVDSQVTMMFWYRQQPGQSLTLIATANQGSEATYESGFVIDKFPISRPNLTFSTLTVSNMSPEDSSIYLCSVEGDTRSNTEAFFGQGTRLTVV.

The chain uses TRBV15 and TRBJ2-7; TRBD1 matches at 7 bases. The CDR3 extends over 12 amino acids. The V gene end was trimmed by 0 bases and the J gene end by 9 bases; junction bases not matched to a gene: 2. The germline V gene has CDR1 LNHNV and CDR2 YYDKDF (reference sequence). The CDR3 reads CATSREQGTQYF. CDR3 bases: TGTGCCACCAGCAGAGAACAGGGGACGCAGTACTTC.

The DNA of the CDR3 is TGTGCCAGCTCACCGCTGGAGGTTAGGGATTCACCCCTCCACTTT. Translating it yields CASSPLEVRDSPLHF. V usage is TRBV18 and J usage is TRBJ1-6; D is uncertain. V was shortened by 3 bases and J by 8 bases, with 14 bases between the two germline ends. The germline V gene has CDR1 KGHSH and CDR2 LQKENI. This CDR3 region has 15 residues. The entire variable domain, with the rest obtained from reference TRBV18 and TRBJ1-6, is as follows: NAGVMQNPRHLVRRRGQEARLRCSPMKGHSHVYWYRQLPEEGLKFMVYLQKENIIDESGMPKERFSAEFPKEGPSILRIQQVVRGDSAAYFCASSPLEVRDSPLHFGNGTRLTVT.

This clone was counted between two and nine times. The chain uses TRBV7-2 and TRBJ2-7; TRBD1 agrees at 7 bases. Trimming took 1 base from V and 2 from J; bases not matched to a gene: 17. Germline CDR1 SGHTA, CDR2 FQGNSA. The CDR3 has 19 amino acids. The CDR3 nucleotides are TGTGCCAGCAGCTTAGGCTCGACAGGGACCTATGGATTTACCTACGAGCAGTACTTC. This encodes CASSLGSTGTYGFTYEQYF.

This chain uses TRBV29-1 with TRBJ1-1, with no clear D. CDR1 is SQVTM, CDR2 ANQGSEA, per germline. CDR3 size: 12 residues. Trimming cost V 2 bases and J 2 bases, with 6 bases left between them. CDR3 sequence (DNA): TGCAGCGTTGAATACAGAAACACTGAAGCTTTCTTT. It translates to CSVEYRNTEAFF. The full variable domain, rest sourced from reference TRBV29-1 and TRBJ1-1, is SAVISQKPSRDICQRGTSLTIQCQVDSQVTMMFWYRQQPGQSLTLIATANQGSEATYESGFVIDKFPISRPNLTFSTLTVSNMSPEDSSIYLCSVEYRNTEAFFGQGTRLTVV.

The chain uses TRBV30 and TRBJ1-3, with D unclear. This CDR3 has 15 amino acids. Deletions cut 2 bases from V and 4 bases from J, with 15 bases between. CDR1 GTSNPN and CDR2 SVGIG come from the germline V gene (reference sequence). The CDR3 DNA follows: TGTGCCTGGAGTAAGGAGCTTCGAGGGGGAAACACCATATATTTT. Translating gives CAWSKELRGGNTIYF.

The genes are TRBV19 and TRBJ2-7; TRBD2 might be the D (5 bases). CDR1 and CDR2 (germline): LNHDA, SQIVND (reference sequence). V was pared by 4 bases and J by 2 bases, with 12 bases between. This CDR3 is 14 amino acids long. As DNA, the CDR3 is TGTGCCAGTAGTACGAGAGCGGACGCCTACGAGCAGTACTTC. Encoded protein: CASSTRADAYEQYF.

The V gene is TRBV30, the J gene TRBJ1-3; 7 bases align to TRBD1. CDR3 length: 14 amino acids. The ends lost 4 bases at V and 2 bases at J; junction bases unmatched: 5. Looked up from germline, CDR1 is GTSNPN and CDR2 is SVGIG (reference sequence). The CDR3: CAWTPGGAGNTIYF. In DNA, the CDR3 is TGTGCCTGGACCCCAGGGGGAGCTGGAAACACCATATATTTT.

CDR3 sequence (DNA): TGTGCCAGCAGCACTAGCGGAGGCACAGATACGCAGTATTTT. Translating it yields CASSTSGGTDTQYF. The chain uses TRBV11-2 and TRBJ2-3; 8 nucleotides line up with TRBD2. With 5 bases clipped from V and 1 base from J, the junction kept 2 bases outside the gene matches. This CDR3 is built from 14 residues. Germline V gene sequence: CDR1 SGHAT, CDR2 FQNNGV.

This chain links TRBV19 with TRBJ2-5, with TRBD1 identical over 11 bases. Trimming at V came to 5 bases and at J to 4 bases, leaving 3 bases not matched to a gene. Germline V gene lookup returns CDR1 LNHDA and CDR2 SQIVND (reference sequence). The CDR3 contains 14 residues. This CDR3 reads CASSADRGRETQYF. The CDR3 DNA sequence: TGTGCCAGTAGTGCGGACAGGGGGCGAGAGACCCAGTACTTC.

J is TRBJ1-4 and V is TRBV7-9; 8 bases are a match to TRBD1. The V segment lost 5 bases and the J segment 2 bases; nucleotides outside the gene matches: 4. This CDR3 contains 15 residues. From germline, CDR1 is SEHNR and CDR2 FQNEAQ (reference sequence). In DNA, the CDR3 is TGTGCCAGCAGCCGCCGACAGGGGACTAATGAAAAACTGTTTTTT. Amino acids: CASSRRQGTNEKLFF.